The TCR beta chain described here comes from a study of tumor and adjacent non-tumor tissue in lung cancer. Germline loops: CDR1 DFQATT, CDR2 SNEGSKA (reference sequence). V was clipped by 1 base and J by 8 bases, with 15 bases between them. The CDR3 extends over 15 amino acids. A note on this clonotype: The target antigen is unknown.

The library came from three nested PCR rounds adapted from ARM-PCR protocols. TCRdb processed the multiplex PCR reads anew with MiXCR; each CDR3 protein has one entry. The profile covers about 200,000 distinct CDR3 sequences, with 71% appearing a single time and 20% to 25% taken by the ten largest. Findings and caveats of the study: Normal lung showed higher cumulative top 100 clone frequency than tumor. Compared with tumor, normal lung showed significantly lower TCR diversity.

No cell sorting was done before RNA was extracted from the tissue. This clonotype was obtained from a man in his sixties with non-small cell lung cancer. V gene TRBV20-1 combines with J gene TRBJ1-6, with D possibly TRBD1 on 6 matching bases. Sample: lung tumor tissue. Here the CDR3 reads CSARAPPGAYSPLHF. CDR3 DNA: TGCAGTGCTAGAGCCCCGCCAGGGGCGTATTCACCCCTCCACTTT.